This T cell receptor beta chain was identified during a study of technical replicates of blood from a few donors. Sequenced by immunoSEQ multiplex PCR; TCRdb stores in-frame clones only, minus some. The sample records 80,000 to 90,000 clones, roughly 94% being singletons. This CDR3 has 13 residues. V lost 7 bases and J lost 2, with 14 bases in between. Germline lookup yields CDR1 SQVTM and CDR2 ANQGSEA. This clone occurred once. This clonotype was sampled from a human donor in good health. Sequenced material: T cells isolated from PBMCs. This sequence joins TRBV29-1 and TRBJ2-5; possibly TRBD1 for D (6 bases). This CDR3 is CSGTEGPQETQYF. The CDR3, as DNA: TGCAGCGGGACAGAGGGCCCGCAAGAGACCCAGTACTTC. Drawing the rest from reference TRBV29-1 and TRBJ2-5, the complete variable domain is SAVISQKPSRDICQRGTSLTIQCQVDSQVTMMFWYRQQPGQSLTLIATANQGSEATYESGFVIDKFPISRPNLTFSTLTVSNMSPEDSSIYLCSGTEGPQETQYFGPGTRLLVL.